This T cell receptor (beta chain) comes out of a study of shared clonotypes between healthy human individuals. V was pared by 5 bases and J by 0 bases, with 8 bases of the junction left unmatched. Germline V gene lookup returns CDR1 MNHEY and CDR2 SMNVEV (reference sequence). CDR3 length: 18 amino acids. The run depth of the assay was deep. TCRdb keeps only in-frame clones here, not all; method: immunoSEQ multiplex PCR. The sample holds about 2 million clones, roughly 95% seen once. Naive CD8 cells lacked CD45RO, underwent positive selection for CCR7 and left out terminally differentiated effector memory CD45RA+ cells. The donors, all of them Caucasian adults, lived in Nashville, Tennessee.

The sequence was obtained from a man younger than 35 in good health. The rearrangement joins TRBV27 to TRBJ2-7, with 15 bases fitting TRBD2. The sequenced sample consisted of naive CD8+ T cells sorted from blood. The CDR3 protein is CASSKLGTSGGSSYEQYF. The CDR3 nucleotides are TGTGCCAGCAGTAAACTCGGGACTAGCGGGGGGTCCTCCTACGAGCAGTACTTC.